This T cell receptor (beta chain) emerged from a study of shared clonotypes between healthy human individuals (TCRdb year 2020). At the level of the whole study: The cohort comprised a couple of women and a few men aged 18 to 49 years. For each donor, CD4 naive and CD4 memory were each run on three plates, CD8 naive on two plates, and CD8 memory on one plate. To estimate repertoire size and how much clonotype sharing occurs between individuals, the study deeply sequenced the blood TCR repertoires of several healthy adults. Different laboratories and diverse techniques were used to prepare libraries and sequence TCR repertoires, to increase sequencing depth and limit assay-specific biases. Leukapheresis yielded between about 0.94 and 9.5 billion PBMCs per donor. General findings and caveats noted by the study authors: Incomplete sequencing was indicated by rarefaction of sorted-subset datasets, despite the large sequencing depth. Sharing across a few donors was observed for approximately 5% of naive CD4, 3.5% of naive CD8, around 2.5% of memory CD4, and about 0.4% of memory CD8 clonotypes. Pairwise subsampling indicated that sequencing depth was expected to affect the degree of clonotype sharing among donors. Compared with non-shared clonotypes, the clonotypes found in all four sorted-subset donors had higher generation probabilities. Naive subsets generally had larger estimated clonotype richness than memory subsets. Sampling was restricted to blood, and TCR repertoires in tissue are likely to differ from TCR repertoires in blood. The genetic and exposure-history diversity represented was limited by the small number of donors.

Details on this clone: This clone's antigen is unknown. One base away there is no much larger clone; base qualities are not given.

Donors were healthy HIV-negative adults with no recently reported acute infections or vaccinations. All donors were Caucasian adults living in Nashville, Tennessee, USA. CD4+ T cells were enriched by magnetic negative selection; naive cells were then positively selected on CD45RA, and the negative fraction formed the memory subset. After blood collection by leukapheresis, PBMCs were isolated using Ficoll-Histopaque density gradient centrifugation and then cryopreserved in the vapor phase of liquid nitrogen. Analytical flow cytometry was used to check the purity and quantity of every magnetically sorted T cell population. Genomic DNA was isolated from every sorted fraction and measured by UV absorbance on a Nanodrop 2000c. From its cysteine to its phenylalanine, the CDR3 spans 16 amino acids. Only the CDR3 region is kept as DNA, spanning 48 bases read in frame from base 1. The germline V gene yields SGHAT for CDR1 and FQNNGV for CDR2. V loses 5 bases, J loses 10 bases, and the germline ends lie 23 bases apart.

TCR CDR3 regions were amplified from genomic DNA by multiplex PCR using the deep immunoSEQ assay. For each cell subset, the extracted genomic DNA was distributed evenly across all wells of several immunoSEQ 96-well plates, and each plate served as one replicate. Each replicate PCR for sorted subsets received roughly 0.2 ug genomic DNA, equal to about 30,000 T cell genomes. The purified libraries were quantified using a Qubit 3.0 fluorometer, sized with a Bioanalyzer 2100, and then quantified again using the KAPA Library Quantification kit. Every immunoSEQ 96-well plate was sequenced on a separate single-read 150-cycle Illumina NextSeq 550 flow cell. The paper's data handling went like this. The immunoSEQ output contained only junctional sequences without quality scores, so filtering could not match that applied to full-length reads. To assign V/J genes and CDR3, sequences were annotated against IMGT germline references using PyIR, a Python wrapper for IgBLAST v1.9. Reads with weak V/J assignments (E-value above 1e-6), missing CDR3, stop codons, out-of-frame junctions, or ambiguous translated residues were removed. V3J clonotypes were defined as sequences sharing an identical inferred V gene, J gene, and CDR3 amino acid sequence. Percentage overlap between repertoires was computed as shared unique clonotypes divided by the size of the smaller repertoire. RTK rarefaction, the Chao1 estimator, and Recon v2.1 estimates of unobserved clonotypes were used to assess repertoire richness. OLGA was used to compute generation probabilities for all TCRbeta clonotypes that the gDNA method yielded from a handful of donors. The table was pulled from immuneACCESS by TCRdb, which kept in-frame rearrangements only. Such tables lose some clones; where checked, under half of the loss comes from unresolved V genes, and the rest has no known cause. The V and J calls and clone size were taken over from that table, and D and trimming were inferred from the DNA. In this sample the table shows around 2.5 million clones, approximately 93% of which occur a single time. The leading ten clones occupy approximately 0.37% of the sample.

The TCR was taken from a man younger than 35 in good health. Some clones in this sample may be carry-over from other donors' samples. The chain is assembled from TRBV11-2 and TRBJ1-4; TRBD1 is a possible D gene, resting on 5 matching bases. The sample taken for sequencing was naive CD4+ T cells from PBMCs. Explained via the paper, the cell subset or site label denotes: CD45RA+ positively selected. The nucleotide sequence is given as TGTGCCAGCAGCCCAGGCTTGGGGACCGAGCTGCGAAAACTGTTTTTT. Its translation is CASSPGLGTELRKLFF.